The text below deals with one TCR beta chain. The antigen is not known. Positively selected for CCR7, the CD45RO-negative cells used as naive CD8 cells excluded terminally differentiated effector memory CD45RA+ cells. CDR3 length equals 15 residues. Germline loops: CDR1 MRHNA, CDR2 SNTAGT. Trimming took off 0 bases at V and 6 bases at J, with 13 bases between the two ends. The sample comes from a study of shared clonotypes between healthy human individuals. Study-level results: The sampled material consisted only of blood, and tissue repertoires are likely to differ. Estimated clonotype richness was generally higher in naive than memory subsets. The naive CD4 repertoires of a few donors were compared, and about 5% of clonotypes were shared.

The sorted-subset replicate PCRs were given around 200 ng DNA, which is some 29,000 T cell genomes. Assay used: immunoSEQ multiplex PCR; TCRdb lists only in-frame clones, some missing. The table includes approximately 810,000 clones, 80% to 95% detected once. The source material was naive CD8+ T cells sorted from blood. The TCR originated in a man aged 30 to 39 in good health. The chain combines TRBV6-4 with TRBJ2-3; D might be TRBD1 or TRBD2, each matching 6 bases. For the CDR3, the DNA is TGTGCCAGCAGTGACTCGTCCGGGGGCGCGGATACGCAGTATTTT. Translation gives CASSDSSGGADTQYF.